Each of the 3 T cell receptor beta chains below was sequenced from the same sample in a study of blood T cells in healthy people across ages. A sample-barcoded 5' primer and a J-beta primer mix were used in a second PCR of about 7 to 12 cycles. TCRdb re-analysed the 5' RACE reads in MiXCR, keeping a single row per CDR3 protein. The sample lists 550,000 to 700,000 distinct CDR3 sequences, 27% occurring once. Material for sequencing was blood. The receptors were sampled from a woman in her 70s in good health.

This clonotype came up a few times. V usage is TRBV5-8 and J usage is TRBJ1-6; tentative D call: TRBD1 (5 bases). V dropped 3 bases and J dropped 6 bases, with 10 bases sitting between them. The CDR3 totals 14 residues. Germline V gene data show CDR1 as SGHTS and CDR2 as YDEGEE. CDR3 residues: CASSSGRINSPLHF. The CDR3 region has the DNA TGTGCCAGCAGCTCGGGACGGATTAATTCACCCCTCCACTTT.

On this clonotype: A much larger clone is a single base away; this may be a read error. The V call is TRBV18, the J call TRBJ1-4; D gene uncertain. CDR3 size: 13 residues. Germline assignment: CDR1 KGHSH and CDR2 LQKENI. CDR3 residues: CAGSGEANEKLFF. CDR3 in DNA: TGTGCCGGCTCGGGAGAGGCTAATGAAAAACTGTTTTTT.

A remark on this clonotype: One junction end does not reproduce the germline sequence, and a read error may be involved. The chain carries TRBV7-9 and TRBJ1-1; possibly TRBD1 for D (5 bases). The CDR3 is made up of 12 amino acids. CDR1 is SEHNR, CDR2 FQNEAQ, per germline (reference sequence). The CDR3, as DNA: TGTTCCAGCAGCAATCCGGGACCAGCAGCTTTCTTT. Translating gives CSSSNPGPAAFF.